This TCR beta chain emerged from a study of siplizumab effects on memory and regulatory T cells. Three donor pairs also had unstimulated CD4+ and CD8+ naive and memory subsets sequenced. Worth noting for this clone: Its antigen is currently unknown.

Clones were sequenced by immunoSEQ multiplex PCR, and TCRdb holds only the in-frame ones, with some missing. Here the sample spans about 50,000 clones, approximately 97% being singletons. Study outcomes and limitations: Reactions containing siplizumab showed mappable alloreactive CD4+ clones averaging roughly 66% Treg-derived, versus approximately 26% in controls.

This clonotype was obtained from a human donor in good health. Input material: naive CD4+ T cells sorted from blood.

This CDR3 reads CASSYSPGQYETQYF. CDR3 coding DNA: TGTGCCAGCAGTTATTCTCCGGGACAGTACGAGACCCAGTACTTC. This chain links TRBV6-5 with TRBJ2-5; 7 nucleotides match TRBD1. Losses at the gene ends were 3 bases for V and 5 bases for J; bases not matched to a gene: 9. The CDR3 runs 15 residues. Germline V gives CDR1 MNHEY, CDR2 SVGAGI.